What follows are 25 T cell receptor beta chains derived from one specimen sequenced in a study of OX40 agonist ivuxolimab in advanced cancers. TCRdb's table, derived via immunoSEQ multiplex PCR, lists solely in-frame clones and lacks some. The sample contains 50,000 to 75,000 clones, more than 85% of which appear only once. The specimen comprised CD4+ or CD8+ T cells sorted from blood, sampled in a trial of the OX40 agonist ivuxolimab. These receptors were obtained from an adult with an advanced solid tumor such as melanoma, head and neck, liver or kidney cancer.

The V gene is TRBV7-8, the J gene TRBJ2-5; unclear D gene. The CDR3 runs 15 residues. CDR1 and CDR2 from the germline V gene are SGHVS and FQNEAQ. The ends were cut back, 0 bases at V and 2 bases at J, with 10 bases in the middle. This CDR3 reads CASSLARRRQETQYF. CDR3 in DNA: TGTGCCAGCAGCTTAGCCCGCCGTAGGCAAGAGACCCAGTACTTC.

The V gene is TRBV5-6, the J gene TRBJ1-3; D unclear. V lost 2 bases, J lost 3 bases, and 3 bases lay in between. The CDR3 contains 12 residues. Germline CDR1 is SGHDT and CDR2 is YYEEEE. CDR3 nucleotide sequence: TGTGCCAGCAGCTTTAGTGGAAACACCATATATTTT. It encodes CASSFSGNTIYF.

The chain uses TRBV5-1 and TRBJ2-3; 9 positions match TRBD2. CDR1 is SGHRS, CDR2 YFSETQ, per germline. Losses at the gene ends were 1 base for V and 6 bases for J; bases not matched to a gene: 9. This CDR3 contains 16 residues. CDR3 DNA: TGCGCCAGCAGCTTGAGGGCTAGCGGGATCGGCGATACGCAGTATTTT. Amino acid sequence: CASSLRASGIGDTQYF.

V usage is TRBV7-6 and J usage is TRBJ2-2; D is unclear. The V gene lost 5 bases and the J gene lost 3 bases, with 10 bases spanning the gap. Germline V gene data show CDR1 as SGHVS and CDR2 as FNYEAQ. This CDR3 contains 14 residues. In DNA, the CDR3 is TGTGCCAGCAGCCCCGAGACCCACACCGGGGAGCTGTTTTTT. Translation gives CASSPETHTGELFF.

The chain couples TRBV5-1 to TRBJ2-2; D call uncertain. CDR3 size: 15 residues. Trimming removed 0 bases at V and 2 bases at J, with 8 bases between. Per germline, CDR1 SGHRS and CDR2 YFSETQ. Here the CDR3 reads CASSLVGQNTGELFF. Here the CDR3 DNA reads TGCGCCAGCAGCTTGGTTGGGCAAAACACCGGGGAGCTGTTTTTT.

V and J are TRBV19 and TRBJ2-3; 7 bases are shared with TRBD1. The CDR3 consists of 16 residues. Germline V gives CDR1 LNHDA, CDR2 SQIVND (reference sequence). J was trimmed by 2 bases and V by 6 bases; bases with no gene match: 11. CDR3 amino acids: CASSPTGQRNTDTQYF. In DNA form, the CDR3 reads TGTGCCAGTAGCCCCACGGGACAGAGAAACACAGATACGCAGTATTTT.

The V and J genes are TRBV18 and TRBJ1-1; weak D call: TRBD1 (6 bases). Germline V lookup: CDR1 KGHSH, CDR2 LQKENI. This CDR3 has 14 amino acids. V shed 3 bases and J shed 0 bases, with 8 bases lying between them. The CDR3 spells CASSPQGMNTEAFF. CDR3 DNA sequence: TGTGCCAGCTCACCTCAGGGGATGAACACTGAAGCTTTCTTT.

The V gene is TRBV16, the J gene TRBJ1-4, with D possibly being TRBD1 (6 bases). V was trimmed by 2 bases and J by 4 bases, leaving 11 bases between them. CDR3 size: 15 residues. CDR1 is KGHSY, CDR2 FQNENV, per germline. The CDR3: CASSQPGTLNEKLFF. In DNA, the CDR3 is TGTGCCAGCAGCCAACCTGGGACACTTAATGAAAAACTGTTTTTT.

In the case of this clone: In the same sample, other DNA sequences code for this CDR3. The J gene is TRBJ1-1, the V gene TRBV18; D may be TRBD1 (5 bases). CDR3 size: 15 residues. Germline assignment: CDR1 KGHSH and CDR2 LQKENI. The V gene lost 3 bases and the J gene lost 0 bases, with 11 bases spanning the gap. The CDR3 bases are TGTGCCAGCTCACCGGGGCAGGGCATGAACACTGAAGCTTTCTTT. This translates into CASSPGQGMNTEAFF.

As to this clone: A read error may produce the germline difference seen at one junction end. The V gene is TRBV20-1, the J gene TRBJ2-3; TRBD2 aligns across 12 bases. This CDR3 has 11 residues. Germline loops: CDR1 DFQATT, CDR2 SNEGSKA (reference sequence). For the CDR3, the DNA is TGCAGTGCTAGGAGCCTAGCGGGGGGGGTATTT. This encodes CSARSLAGGVF.

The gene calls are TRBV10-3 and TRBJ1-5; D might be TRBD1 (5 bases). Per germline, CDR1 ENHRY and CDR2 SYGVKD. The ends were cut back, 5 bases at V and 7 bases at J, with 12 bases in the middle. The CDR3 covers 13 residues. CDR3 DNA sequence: TGTGCCATCAGTTTGGGACCGCCACAGCCCCAGCATTTT. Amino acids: CAISLGPPQPQHF.

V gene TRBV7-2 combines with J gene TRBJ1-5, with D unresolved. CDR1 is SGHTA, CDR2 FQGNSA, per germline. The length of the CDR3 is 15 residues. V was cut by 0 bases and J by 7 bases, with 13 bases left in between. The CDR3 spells CASSLAPQVGQPQHF. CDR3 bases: TGTGCCAGCAGCTTAGCCCCCCAGGTGGGGCAGCCCCAGCATTTT.

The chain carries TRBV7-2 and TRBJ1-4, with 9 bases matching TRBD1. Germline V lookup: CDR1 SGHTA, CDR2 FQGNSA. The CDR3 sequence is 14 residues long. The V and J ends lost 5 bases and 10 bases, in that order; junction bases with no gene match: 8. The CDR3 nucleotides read TGTGCCAGCAGCAGCGGACAGGGGAGGGTAAAACTGTTTTTT. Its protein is CASSSGQGRVKLFF.

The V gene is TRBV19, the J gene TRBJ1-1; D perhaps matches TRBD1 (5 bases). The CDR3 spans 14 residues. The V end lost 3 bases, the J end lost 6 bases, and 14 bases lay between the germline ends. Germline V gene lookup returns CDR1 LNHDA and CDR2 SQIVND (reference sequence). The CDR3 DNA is TGTGCCAGTAGTATGTGGGGACGGTTCTCTGAAGCTTTCTTT. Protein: CASSMWGRFSEAFF.

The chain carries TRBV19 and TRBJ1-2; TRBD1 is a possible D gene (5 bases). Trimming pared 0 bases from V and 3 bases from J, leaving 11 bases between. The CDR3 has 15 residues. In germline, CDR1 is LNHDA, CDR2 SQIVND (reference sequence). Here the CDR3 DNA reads TGTGCCAGTAGTATAGATGGGGCAAATTACTATGGCTACACCTTC. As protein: CASSIDGANYYGYTF.

The DNA of the CDR3 is TGCGCCAGCAGCCGAGGGGACAGCTCTGGAAACACCATATATTTT. It translates to CASSRGDSSGNTIYF. The V gene is TRBV4-1, the J gene TRBJ1-3; TRBD1 aligns across 7 bases. The junction had 3 bases not matched to a gene; V was cut back by 4 bases and J by 0 bases. There are 15 residues in the CDR3. Germline V gene lookup returns CDR1 MGHRA and CDR2 YSYEKL.

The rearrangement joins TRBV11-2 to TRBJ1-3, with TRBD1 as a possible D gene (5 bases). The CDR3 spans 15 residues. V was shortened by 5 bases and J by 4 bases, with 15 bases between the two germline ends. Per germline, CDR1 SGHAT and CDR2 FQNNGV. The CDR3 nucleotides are TGTGCCAGCAGCCCGTTGAGGGGAGGCGGAAACACCATATATTTT. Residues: CASSPLRGGGNTIYF.

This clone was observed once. Written as DNA, the CDR3 is TGTGCCAGCAGTCCGGACTACTACGAGCAGTACTTC. It encodes CASSPDYYEQYF. The rearrangement uses TRBV27 and TRBJ2-7, with TRBD2 as a possible D gene (6 bases). This CDR3 has 12 amino acids. Trimming removed 5 bases from V and 3 bases from J, with 8 bases in between. Per germline, CDR1 MNHEY and CDR2 SMNVEV (reference sequence).

The CDR3 DNA follows: TGTGCCAGCAGCTTGAACAGGGTGAATGGAGAGACCCAGTACTTC. This translates into CASSLNRVNGETQYF. This chain connects TRBV5-6 to TRBJ2-5; the D gene is possibly TRBD1 (6 bases). The ends were cut back, 1 base at V and 4 bases at J, with 14 bases in the middle. Germline CDR1 SGHDT, CDR2 YYEEEE. The CDR3 contains 15 residues.

The CDR3 DNA reads as TGTGCCAGCAGTTACGAGACTAGCGCCGAGCAGTACTTC. Translating it yields CASSYETSAEQYF. The rearrangement links TRBV6-5 to TRBJ2-7; 8 bases are a match to TRBD2. Germline values: CDR1 MNHEY, CDR2 SVGAGI. The CDR3 is made up of 13 amino acids. V shed 2 bases and J 6 bases; nucleotides not matched to a gene: 3.

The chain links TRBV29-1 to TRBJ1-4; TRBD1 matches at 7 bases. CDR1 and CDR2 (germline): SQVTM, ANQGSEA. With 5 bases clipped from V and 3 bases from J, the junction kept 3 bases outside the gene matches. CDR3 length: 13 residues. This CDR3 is CSVSDRANEKLFF. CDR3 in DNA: TGCAGCGTTTCCGACAGGGCTAATGAAAAACTGTTTTTT.

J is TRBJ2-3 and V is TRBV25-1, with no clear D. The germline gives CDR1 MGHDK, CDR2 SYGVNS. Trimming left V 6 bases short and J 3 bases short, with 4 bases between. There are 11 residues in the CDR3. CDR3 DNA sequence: TGTGCCAGCAGGTTGACAGATACGCAGTATTTT. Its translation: CASRLTDTQYF.

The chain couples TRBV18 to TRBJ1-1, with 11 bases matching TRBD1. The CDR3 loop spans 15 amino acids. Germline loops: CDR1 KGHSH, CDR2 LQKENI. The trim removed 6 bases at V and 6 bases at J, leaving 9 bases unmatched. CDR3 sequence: CASSSDRGPESEAFF. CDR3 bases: TGTGCCAGCTCGTCGGACAGGGGGCCGGAGTCTGAAGCTTTCTTT.

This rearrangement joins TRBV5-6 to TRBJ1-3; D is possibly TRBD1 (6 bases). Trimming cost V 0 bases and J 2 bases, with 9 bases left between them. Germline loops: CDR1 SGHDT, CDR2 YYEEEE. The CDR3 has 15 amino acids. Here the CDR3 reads CASSLVTGPGNTIYF. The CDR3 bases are TGTGCCAGCAGCTTGGTCACAGGGCCTGGAAACACCATATATTTT.

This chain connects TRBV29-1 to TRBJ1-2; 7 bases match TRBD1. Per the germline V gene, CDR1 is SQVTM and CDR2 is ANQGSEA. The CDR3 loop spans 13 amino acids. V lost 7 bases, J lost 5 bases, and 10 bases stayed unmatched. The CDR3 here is CSARRGQQYGYTF. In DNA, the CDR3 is TGCAGCGCCCGTCGGGGACAGCAGTATGGCTACACCTTC.